This T cell receptor (beta chain) was recovered during a study of a mutant IDH1 vaccine in newly diagnosed glioma. Overall study: First vaccine doses came 4-6 weeks after radiotherapy alone, or with temozolomide cycles. Visits designated V12 and V13 were conducted at weeks 35 and 47, respectively.

The J segment lost 7 bases and the V segment lost 0 bases, leaving 14 bases of the junction unmatched. The CDR3 has 18 amino acids. The germline V gene encodes CDR1 MGHRA and CDR2 YSYEKL. With regard to this clone: Its antigen remains unidentified.

Using immunoSEQ multiplex PCR, the repertoire was profiled, and TCRdb retains in-frame clones only, with some absent. The sample contains tens of thousands of clones, 82% of which appear only once. Time point of the sample: week 47, end of study. Every single dose of the vaccine, 300 ug of mutant IDH1 20-mer peptide, came with topical imiquimod. The chain joins TRBV4-1 to TRBJ1-5, with 8 bases that match TRBD1. This TCR derives from a man aged 18 to 35 with glioma. Some clones in this sample may be carry-over from other donors' samples. This specimen was PBMCs, taken from a glioma patient whose treatment included an IDH1 peptide vaccine. The CDR3 DNA is TGCGCCAGCAGCCAAGAGGAAACCAGGGGGCTAAGGAGACAGCCCCAGCATTTT. Encoded protein: CASSQEETRGLRRQPQHF.